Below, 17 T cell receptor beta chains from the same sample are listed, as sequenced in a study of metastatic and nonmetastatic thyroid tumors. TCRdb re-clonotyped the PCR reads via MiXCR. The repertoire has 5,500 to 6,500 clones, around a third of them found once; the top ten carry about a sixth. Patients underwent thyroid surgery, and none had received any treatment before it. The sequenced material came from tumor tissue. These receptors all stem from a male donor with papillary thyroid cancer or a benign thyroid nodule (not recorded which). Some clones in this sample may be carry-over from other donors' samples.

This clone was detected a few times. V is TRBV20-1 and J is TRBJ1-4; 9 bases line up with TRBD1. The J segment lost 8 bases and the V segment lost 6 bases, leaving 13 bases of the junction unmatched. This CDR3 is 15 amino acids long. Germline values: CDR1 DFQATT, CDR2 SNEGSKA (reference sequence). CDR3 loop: CSAKGATGGFEKLFF. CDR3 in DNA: TGCAGTGCCAAGGGGGCGACAGGGGGGTTCGAAAAACTGTTTTTT.

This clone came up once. DNA of the CDR3: TGTGCCAGCAGCTTAACCGGGCGGCAGCCCCAGCATTTT. Translated, it gives CASSLTGRQPQHF. This chain links TRBV13 with TRBJ1-5; no reliable D call. V was pared by 2 bases and J by 7 bases, with 9 bases between. CDR3 length: 13 amino acids. Germline V CDR1 and CDR2: PRHDT, FYEKMQ (reference sequence).

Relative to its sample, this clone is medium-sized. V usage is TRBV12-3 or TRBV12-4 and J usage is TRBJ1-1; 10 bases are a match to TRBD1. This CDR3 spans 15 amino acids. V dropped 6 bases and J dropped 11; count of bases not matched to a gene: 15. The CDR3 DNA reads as TGTGCCAGCAGCTTTGGGGACAGGGGCCTAGGATTTGCTTTCTTT. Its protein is CASSFGDRGLGFAFF.

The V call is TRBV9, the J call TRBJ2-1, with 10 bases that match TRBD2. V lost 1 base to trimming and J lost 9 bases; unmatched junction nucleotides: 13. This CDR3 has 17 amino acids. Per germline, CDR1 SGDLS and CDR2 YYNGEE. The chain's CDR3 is CASSVSKAGGPLVEQFF. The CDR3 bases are TGTGCCAGCAGCGTATCCAAAGCGGGAGGGCCCCTCGTTGAGCAGTTCTTC.

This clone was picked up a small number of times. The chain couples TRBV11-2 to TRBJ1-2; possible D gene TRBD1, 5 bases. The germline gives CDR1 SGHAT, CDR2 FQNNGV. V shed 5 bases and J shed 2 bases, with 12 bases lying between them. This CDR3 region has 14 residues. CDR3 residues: CASSPGTANYGYTF. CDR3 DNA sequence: TGTGCCAGCAGCCCAGGGACGGCGAACTATGGCTACACCTTC. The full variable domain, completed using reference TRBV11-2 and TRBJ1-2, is EAGVAQSPRYKIIEKRQSVAFWCNPISGHATLYWYQQILGQGPKLLIQFQNNGVVDDSQLPKDRFSAERLKGVDSTLKIQPAKLEDSAVYLCASSPGTANYGYTFGSGTRLTVV.

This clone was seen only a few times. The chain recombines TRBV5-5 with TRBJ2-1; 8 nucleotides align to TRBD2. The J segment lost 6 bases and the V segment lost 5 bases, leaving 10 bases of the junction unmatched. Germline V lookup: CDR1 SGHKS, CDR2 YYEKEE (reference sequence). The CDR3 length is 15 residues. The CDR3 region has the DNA TGTGCCAGCAGGTTCGGGACTAGTACCGTCAATGAGCAGTTCTTC. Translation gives CASRFGTSTVNEQFF.

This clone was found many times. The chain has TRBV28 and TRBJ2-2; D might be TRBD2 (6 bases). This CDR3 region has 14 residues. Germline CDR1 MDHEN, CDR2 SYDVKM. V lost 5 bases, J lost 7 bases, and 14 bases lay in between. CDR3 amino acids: CASSPSSASGELFF. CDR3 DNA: TGTGCCAGCAGTCCCTCTAGCGCAAGCGGGGAGCTGTTTTTT.

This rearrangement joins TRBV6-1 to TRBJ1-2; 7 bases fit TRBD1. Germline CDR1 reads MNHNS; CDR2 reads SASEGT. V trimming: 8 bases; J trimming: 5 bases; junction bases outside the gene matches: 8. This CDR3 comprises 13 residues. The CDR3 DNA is TGTGCCAGCCAGGGACAGCCGGGGTATGGCTACACCTTC. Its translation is CASQGQPGYGYTF.

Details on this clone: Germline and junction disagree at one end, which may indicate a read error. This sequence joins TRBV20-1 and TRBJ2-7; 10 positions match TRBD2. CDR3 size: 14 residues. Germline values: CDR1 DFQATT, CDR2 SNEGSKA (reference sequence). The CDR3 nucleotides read TGCAGTGCTCAGCGGGAGGGCCGCCCCTACGAGCATTACTTC. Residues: CSAQREGRPYEHYF.

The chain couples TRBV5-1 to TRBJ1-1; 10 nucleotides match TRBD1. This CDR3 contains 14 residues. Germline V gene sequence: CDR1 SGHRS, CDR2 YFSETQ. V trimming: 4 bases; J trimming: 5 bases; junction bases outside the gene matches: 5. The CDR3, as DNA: TGCGCCAGCAGCGTCCGGGACAGGGGAACTGAAGCTTTCTTT. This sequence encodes CASSVRDRGTEAFF.

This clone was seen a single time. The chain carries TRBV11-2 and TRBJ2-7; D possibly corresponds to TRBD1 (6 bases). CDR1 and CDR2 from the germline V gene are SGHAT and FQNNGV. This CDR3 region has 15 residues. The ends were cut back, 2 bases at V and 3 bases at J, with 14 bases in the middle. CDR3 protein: CASSLQGSKFYEQYF. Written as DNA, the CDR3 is TGTGCCAGCAGCTTACAGGGGAGTAAATTCTACGAGCAGTACTTC.

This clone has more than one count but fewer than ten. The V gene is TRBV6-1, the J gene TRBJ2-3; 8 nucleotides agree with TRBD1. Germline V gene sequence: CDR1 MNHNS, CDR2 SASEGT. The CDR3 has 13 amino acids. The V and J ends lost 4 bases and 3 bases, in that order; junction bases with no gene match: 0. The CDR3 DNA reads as TGTGCCAGCAGTGGACAGGGGACAGATACGCAGTATTTT. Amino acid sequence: CASSGQGTDTQYF.

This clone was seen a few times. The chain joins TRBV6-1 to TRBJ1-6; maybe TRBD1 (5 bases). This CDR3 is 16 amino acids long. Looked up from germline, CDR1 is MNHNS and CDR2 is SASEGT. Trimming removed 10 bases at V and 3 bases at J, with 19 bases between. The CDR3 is CATSRVLGRYNSPLHF. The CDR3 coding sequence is TGTGCCACCAGCAGGGTATTGGGCCGCTATAATTCACCCCTCCACTTT.

The CDR3, as DNA: TGTGCCAGCAGTTTAGGCGGCGGGAGGGCCGTGGGTGAGCAGTTCTTC. Residues: CASSLGGGRAVGEQFF. This chain links TRBV12-3 or TRBV12-4 with TRBJ2-1; 9 positions agree with TRBD2. Losses at the gene ends were 1 base for V and 9 bases for J; bases not matched to a gene: 10. This CDR3 comprises 16 residues.

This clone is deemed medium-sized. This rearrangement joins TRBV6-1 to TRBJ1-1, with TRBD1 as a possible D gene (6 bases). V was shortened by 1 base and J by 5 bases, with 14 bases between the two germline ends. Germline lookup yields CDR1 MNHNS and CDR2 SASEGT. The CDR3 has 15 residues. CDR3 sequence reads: CASSEDPGAGTEAFF. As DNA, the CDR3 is TGTGCCAGCAGTGAAGACCCAGGGGCAGGGACTGAAGCTTTCTTT.

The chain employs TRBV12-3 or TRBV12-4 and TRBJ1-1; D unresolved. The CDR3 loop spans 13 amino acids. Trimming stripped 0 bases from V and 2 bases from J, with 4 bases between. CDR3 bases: TGTGCCAGCAGTTTAGCAGATAACACTGAAGCTTTCTTT. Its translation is CASSLADNTEAFF.

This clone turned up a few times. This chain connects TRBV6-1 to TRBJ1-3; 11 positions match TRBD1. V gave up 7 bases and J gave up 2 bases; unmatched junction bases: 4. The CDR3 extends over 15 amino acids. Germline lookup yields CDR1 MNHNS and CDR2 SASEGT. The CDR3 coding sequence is TGTGCCAGCATGGGACAGGGGGTAACTGGAAACACCATATATTTT. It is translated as CASMGQGVTGNTIYF.